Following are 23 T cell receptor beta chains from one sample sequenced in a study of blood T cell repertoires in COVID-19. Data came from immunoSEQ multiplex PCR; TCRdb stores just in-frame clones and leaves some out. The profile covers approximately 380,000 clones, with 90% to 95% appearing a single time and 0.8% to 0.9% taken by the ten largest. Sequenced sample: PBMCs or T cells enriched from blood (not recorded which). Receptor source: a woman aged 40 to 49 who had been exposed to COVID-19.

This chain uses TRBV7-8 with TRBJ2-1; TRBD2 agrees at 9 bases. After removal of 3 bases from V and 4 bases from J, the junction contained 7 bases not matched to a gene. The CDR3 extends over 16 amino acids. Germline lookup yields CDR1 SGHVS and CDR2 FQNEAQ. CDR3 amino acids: CASSFSETSGYNEQFF. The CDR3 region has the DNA TGTGCCAGCAGCTTTTCGGAGACTAGCGGTTACAATGAGCAGTTCTTC.

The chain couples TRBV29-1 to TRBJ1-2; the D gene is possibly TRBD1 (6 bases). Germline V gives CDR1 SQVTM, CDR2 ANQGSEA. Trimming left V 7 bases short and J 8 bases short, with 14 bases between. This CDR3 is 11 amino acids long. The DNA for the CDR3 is TGCAGCGGGGGGGCAGGGGACGGCTACACCTTC. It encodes CSGGAGDGYTF.

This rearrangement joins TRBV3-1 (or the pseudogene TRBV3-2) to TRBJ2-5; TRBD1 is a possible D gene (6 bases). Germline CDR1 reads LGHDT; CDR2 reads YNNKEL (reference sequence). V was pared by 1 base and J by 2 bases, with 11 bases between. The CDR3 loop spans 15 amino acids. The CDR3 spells CASSQVRGGQETQYF. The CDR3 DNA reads TGTGCCAGCAGCCAAGTCAGGGGCGGTCAAGAGACCCAGTACTTC.

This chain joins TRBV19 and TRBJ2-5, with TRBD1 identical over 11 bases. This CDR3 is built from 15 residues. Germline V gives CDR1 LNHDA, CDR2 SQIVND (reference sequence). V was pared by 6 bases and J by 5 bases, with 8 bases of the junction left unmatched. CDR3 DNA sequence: TGTGCCAGTAGGCAAGGACAGGGGGCCTGGGAGACCCAGTACTTC. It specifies CASRQGQGAWETQYF.

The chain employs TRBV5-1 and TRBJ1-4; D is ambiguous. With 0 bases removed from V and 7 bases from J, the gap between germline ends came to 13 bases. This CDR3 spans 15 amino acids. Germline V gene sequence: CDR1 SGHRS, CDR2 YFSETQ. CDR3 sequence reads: CASSLGQPTGEKLFF. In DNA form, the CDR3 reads TGCGCCAGCAGCTTGGGGCAACCAACGGGTGAAAAACTGTTTTTT. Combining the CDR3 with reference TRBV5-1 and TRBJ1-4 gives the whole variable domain KAGVTQTPRYLIKTRGQQVTLSCSPISGHRSVSWYQQTPGQGLQFLFEYFSETQRNKGNFPGRFSGRQFSNSRSEMNVSTLELGDSALYLCASSLGQPTGEKLFFGSGTQLSVL.

CDR3 protein: CATSRAWDSYEQYF. The CDR3 coding sequence is TGTGCCACCAGCAGAGCTTGGGACAGTTACGAGCAGTACTTC. The J gene is TRBJ2-7, the V gene TRBV15, with 7 nucleotides matching TRBD1. Germline-derived CDR1 and CDR2 are LNHNV and YYDKDF (reference sequence). Trimming at V came to 1 base and at J to 4 bases, leaving 4 bases not matched to a gene. The CDR3 is 14 amino acids.

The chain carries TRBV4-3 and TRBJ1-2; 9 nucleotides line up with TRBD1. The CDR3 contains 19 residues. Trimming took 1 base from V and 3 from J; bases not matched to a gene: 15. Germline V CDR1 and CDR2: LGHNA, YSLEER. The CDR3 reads CASSQVGRNRGHSHYGYTF. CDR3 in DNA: TGCGCCAGCAGCCAAGTAGGCAGGAACAGGGGGCACTCACACTATGGCTACACCTTC.

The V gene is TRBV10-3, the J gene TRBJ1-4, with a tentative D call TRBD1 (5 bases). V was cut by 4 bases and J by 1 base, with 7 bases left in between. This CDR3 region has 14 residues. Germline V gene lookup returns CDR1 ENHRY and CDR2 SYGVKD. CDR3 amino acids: CAISGGGTNEKLFF. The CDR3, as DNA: TGTGCCATCAGTGGGGGGGGAACTAATGAAAAACTGTTTTTT.

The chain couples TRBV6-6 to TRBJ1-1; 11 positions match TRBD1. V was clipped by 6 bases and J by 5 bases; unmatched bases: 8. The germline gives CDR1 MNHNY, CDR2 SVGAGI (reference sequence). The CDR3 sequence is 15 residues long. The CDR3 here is CASRSGQGAGTEAFF. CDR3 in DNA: TGTGCCAGCAGGTCCGGACAGGGGGCGGGAACTGAAGCTTTCTTT.

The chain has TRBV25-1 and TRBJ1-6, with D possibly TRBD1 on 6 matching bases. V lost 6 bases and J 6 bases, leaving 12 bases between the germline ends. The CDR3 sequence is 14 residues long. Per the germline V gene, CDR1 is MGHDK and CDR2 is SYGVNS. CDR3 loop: CASSADSLNSPLHF. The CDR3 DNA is TGTGCCAGCAGCGCGGACAGCCTTAATTCACCCCTCCACTTT.

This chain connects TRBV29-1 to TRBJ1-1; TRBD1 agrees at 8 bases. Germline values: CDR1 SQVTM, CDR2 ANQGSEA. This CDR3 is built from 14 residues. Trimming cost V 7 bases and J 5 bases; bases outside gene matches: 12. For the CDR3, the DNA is TGCAGCGCCGCCCCAGGGGGCGTAAGAACTGAAGCTTTCTTT. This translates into CSAAPGGVRTEAFF.

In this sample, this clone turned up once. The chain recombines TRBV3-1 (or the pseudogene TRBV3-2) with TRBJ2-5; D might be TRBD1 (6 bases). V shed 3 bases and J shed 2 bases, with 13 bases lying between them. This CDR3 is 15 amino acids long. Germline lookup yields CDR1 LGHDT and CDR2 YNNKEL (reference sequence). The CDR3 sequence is CASSHPDRMQETQYF. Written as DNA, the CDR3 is TGTGCCAGCAGCCACCCCGACAGGATGCAAGAGACCCAGTACTTC.

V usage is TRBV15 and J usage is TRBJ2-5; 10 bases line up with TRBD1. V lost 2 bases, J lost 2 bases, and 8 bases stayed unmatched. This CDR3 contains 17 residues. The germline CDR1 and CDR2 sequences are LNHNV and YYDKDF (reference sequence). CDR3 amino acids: CATSRSSTGGPQETQYF. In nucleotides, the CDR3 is TGTGCCACCAGCAGATCCTCGACAGGGGGCCCTCAAGAGACCCAGTACTTC.

CDR3 DNA sequence: TGTGCCAGCAGCGTAGCCCCACAGGGGCCGAACACTGAAGCTTTCTTT. Protein: CASSVAPQGPNTEAFF. The gene calls are TRBV9 and TRBJ1-1; 7 bases map to TRBD1. The trim removed 0 bases at V and 1 base at J, leaving 6 bases unmatched. Germline lookup yields CDR1 SGDLS and CDR2 YYNGEE. The CDR3 sequence is 16 residues long.

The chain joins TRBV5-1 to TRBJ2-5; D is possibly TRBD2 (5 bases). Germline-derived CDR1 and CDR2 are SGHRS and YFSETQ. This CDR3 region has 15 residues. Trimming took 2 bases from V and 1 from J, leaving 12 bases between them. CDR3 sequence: CASSFLGATQETQYF. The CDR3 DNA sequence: TGCGCCAGCAGCTTCCTGGGAGCCACCCAAGAGACCCAGTACTTC.

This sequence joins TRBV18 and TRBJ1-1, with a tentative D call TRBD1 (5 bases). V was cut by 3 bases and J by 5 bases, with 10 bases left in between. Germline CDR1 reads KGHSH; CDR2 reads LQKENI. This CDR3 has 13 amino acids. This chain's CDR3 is CASSPWGVTEAFF. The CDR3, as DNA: TGTGCCAGCTCACCTTGGGGGGTTACTGAAGCTTTCTTT. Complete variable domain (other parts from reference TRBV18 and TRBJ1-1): NAGVMQNPRHLVRRRGQEARLRCSPMKGHSHVYWYRQLPEEGLKFMVYLQKENIIDESGMPKERFSAEFPKEGPSILRIQQVVRGDSAAYFCASSPWGVTEAFFGQGTRLTVV.

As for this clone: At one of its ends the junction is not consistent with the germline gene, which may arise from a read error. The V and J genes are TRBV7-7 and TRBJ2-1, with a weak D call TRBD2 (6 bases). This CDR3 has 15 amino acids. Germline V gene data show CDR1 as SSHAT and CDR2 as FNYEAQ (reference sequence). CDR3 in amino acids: CASSLQPGGYNEQFF. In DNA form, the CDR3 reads TGTGCTAGCAGCTTACAGCCCGGGGGCTACAATGAGCAGTTCTTC.

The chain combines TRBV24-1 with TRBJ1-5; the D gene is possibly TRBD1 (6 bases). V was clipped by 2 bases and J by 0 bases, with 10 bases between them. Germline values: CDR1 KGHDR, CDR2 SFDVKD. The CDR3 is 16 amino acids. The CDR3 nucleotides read TGTGCCACCAGTGATTCCCGGACAGATAGCAATCAGCCCCAGCATTTT. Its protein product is CATSDSRTDSNQPQHF.

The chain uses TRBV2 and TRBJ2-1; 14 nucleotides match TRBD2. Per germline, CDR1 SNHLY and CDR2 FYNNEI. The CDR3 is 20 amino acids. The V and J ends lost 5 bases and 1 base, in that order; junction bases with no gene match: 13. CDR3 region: CASSQRGLAGEATSYNEQFF. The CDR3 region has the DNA TGTGCCAGCAGTCAGAGGGGACTAGCGGGAGAGGCGACGTCCTACAATGAGCAGTTCTTC.

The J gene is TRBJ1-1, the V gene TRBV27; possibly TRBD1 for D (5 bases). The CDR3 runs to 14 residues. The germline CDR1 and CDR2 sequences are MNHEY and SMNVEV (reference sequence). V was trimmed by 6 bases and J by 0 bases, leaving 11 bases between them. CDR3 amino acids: CASSAGRMNTEAFF. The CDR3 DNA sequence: TGTGCCAGCAGCGCAGGGAGGATGAACACTGAAGCTTTCTTT.

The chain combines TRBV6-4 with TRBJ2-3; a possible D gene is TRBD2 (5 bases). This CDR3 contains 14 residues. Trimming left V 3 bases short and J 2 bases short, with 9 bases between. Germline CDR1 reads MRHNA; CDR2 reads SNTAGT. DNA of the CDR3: TGTGCCAGCAGTGAGGTAGCGCACACAGATACGCAGTATTTT. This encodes CASSEVAHTDTQYF.

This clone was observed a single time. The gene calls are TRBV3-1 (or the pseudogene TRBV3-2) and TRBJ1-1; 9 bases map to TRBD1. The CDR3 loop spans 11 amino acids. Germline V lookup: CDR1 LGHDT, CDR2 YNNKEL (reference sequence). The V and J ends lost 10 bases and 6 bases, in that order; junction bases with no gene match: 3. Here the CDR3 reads CATRQGAEAFF. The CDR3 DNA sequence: TGTGCCACCCGACAGGGGGCTGAAGCTTTCTTT.

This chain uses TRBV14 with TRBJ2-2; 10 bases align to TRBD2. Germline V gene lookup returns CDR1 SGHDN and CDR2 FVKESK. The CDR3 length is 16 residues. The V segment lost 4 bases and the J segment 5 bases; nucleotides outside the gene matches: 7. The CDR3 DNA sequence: TGTGCCAGCAGCCCCCCTAGCGGGAGACGTACCGGGGAGCTGTTTTTT. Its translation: CASSPPSGRRTGELFF. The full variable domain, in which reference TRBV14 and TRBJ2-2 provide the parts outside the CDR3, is EAGVTQFPSHSVIEKGQTVTLRCDPISGHDNLYWYRRVMGKEIKFLLHFVKESKQDESGMPNNRFLAERTGGTYSTLKVQPAELEDSGVYFCASSPPSGRRTGELFFGEGSRLTVL.